This TCR beta chain appears in the sequencing data of a study of monozygotic twins with inflammatory bowel disease. On this clonotype: What it recognizes is unknown.

Study-wide findings and caveats: Researchers report that IBD patients shared fewer clonotypes with others than healthy twins, especially amid disease activity.

TCRdb reanalyzed the 5' RACE reads, giving one entry per CDR3 protein sequence and no DNA. The sample's table shows over 110,000 distinct CDR3 sequences. The V gene's germline CDR1 is LNHNV and CDR2 YYDKDF (reference sequence). The CDR3 spans 17 residues. Sequencing used blood. V is TRBV15 and J is TRBJ2-6; the D gene TCRdb calls, TRBD2, cannot be checked with no DNA. The TCR was taken from a human donor with ulcerative colitis or Crohn's disease, or a healthy co-twin of an affected twin (not recorded which). CDR3 residues: CATSRWGRPSGANVLTF.